These 7 T cell receptor beta chains originate from one sample sequenced in a study of shared clonotypes between healthy human individuals. The protocol was immunoSEQ multiplex PCR, while the TCRdb copy is restricted to in-frame clones and leaves out a portion. This sample carries roughly 2,500,000 clones, 93% of them seen once, and the ten largest clones take about 0.34%. The sequencing input was naive CD4+ T cells from PBMCs. The subset denotes: CD45RA+ positively selected. The receptors were gathered from a man younger than 30 in good health. Some clones in this sample may be carry-over from other donors' samples.

This chain connects TRBV4-1 to TRBJ2-7; possibly TRBD1 for D (6 bases). The CDR3 length is 16 residues. Per germline, CDR1 MGHRA and CDR2 YSYEKL. Trimming pared 4 bases from V and 3 bases from J, leaving 19 bases between. The CDR3 loop reads CASSPLPSRGFYEQYF. The CDR3 DNA sequence: TGCGCCAGCAGCCCTCTTCCCAGCAGGGGTTTCTACGAGCAGTACTTC.

This chain connects TRBV29-1 to TRBJ2-1; TRBD1 matches 8 bases. The junction had 7 bases not matched to a gene; V was cut back by 4 bases and J by 2 bases. This CDR3 spans 15 amino acids. Looked up from germline, CDR1 is SQVTM and CDR2 is ANQGSEA. CDR3 sequence reads: CSVVGQGGTYNEQFF. The CDR3 DNA is TGCAGCGTTGTCGGACAGGGAGGCACCTACAATGAGCAGTTCTTC.

The chain carries TRBV27 and TRBJ2-1, with TRBD2 matching over 11 bases. With V trimmed by 5 bases and J by 10 bases, 16 bases remained unmatched. Germline CDR1 reads MNHEY; CDR2 reads SMNVEV (reference sequence). CDR3 length equals 17 residues. CDR3 amino acids: CASSTGFGLAGGGEQFF. The CDR3, as DNA: TGTGCCAGCAGTACAGGGTTTGGGCTAGCGGGAGGCGGGGAGCAGTTCTTC.

This rearrangement joins TRBV6-1 to TRBJ2-5; D gene ambiguous. The germline gives CDR1 MNHNS, CDR2 SASEGT. The CDR3 runs to 15 residues. The V end was cut by 5 bases, the J end by 5 bases, with 18 bases between. For the CDR3, the DNA is TGTGCCAGCAGTACCCATGGGCCGCGTGGCGAGACCCAGTACTTC. This translates into CASSTHGPRGETQYF.

The chain joins TRBV28 to TRBJ1-2; 7 bases align to TRBD1. Germline trimming cut 6 bases from V and 0 bases from J; bases unmatched to any gene: 7. CDR3 length: 15 amino acids. Looked up from germline, CDR1 is MDHEN and CDR2 is SYDVKM. The CDR3 region has the DNA TGTGCCAGCAGGATACAGGACAGGCCTAACTATGGCTACACCTTC. Its translation is CASRIQDRPNYGYTF.

This clone was found once. The chain couples TRBV28 to TRBJ2-7; the D gene is possibly TRBD2 (7 bases). Trimming took off 5 bases at V and 5 bases at J, with 16 bases between the two ends. CDR3 length equals 14 residues. Germline-derived CDR1 and CDR2 are MDHEN and SYDVKM. CDR3 region: CASSGGGLKDEQYF. CDR3 sequence (DNA): TGTGCCAGCAGTGGGGGGGGGCTTAAGGACGAGCAGTACTTC.

The chain employs TRBV7-6 and TRBJ1-1, with D possibly matching TRBD1 (6 bases). V was trimmed by 1 base and J by 4 bases, leaving 16 bases between them. Germline CDR1 and CDR2: SGHVS and FNYEAQ. The CDR3 loop spans 16 amino acids. The CDR3 spells CASSLVRGAFGTEAFF. The CDR3 DNA follows: TGTGCCAGCAGCTTAGTACGGGGGGCGTTTGGCACTGAAGCTTTCTTT.